This TCR beta chain was captured by sequencing in a study of T cell changes during pregnancy in multiple sclerosis. Profiled with immunoSEQ multiplex PCR; TCRdb holds only in-frame clones, not every one. The table has 64,000 or so clones, roughly 96% seen once. The length of the CDR3 is 14 residues. Germline values: CDR1 LNHDA, CDR2 SQIVND (reference sequence). Between the trimmed V and J ends, which lost 10 bases and 4 bases, there was a span of 20 bases. The chain recombines TRBV19 with TRBJ2-7, with D maybe TRBD1 (5 bases). This receptor was identified in a female donor with multiple sclerosis, enrolled in a pregnancy study. Sequencing used CD8+ T cells from peripheral blood mononuclear cells, obtained after pregnancy. CDR3 in amino acids: CATLTPTGDYEQYF. CDR3 sequence (DNA): TGTGCCACCCTAACGCCCACAGGCGATTACGAGCAGTACTTC. Based on the CDR3 plus reference TRBV19 and TRBJ2-7, the full variable domain is DGGITQSPKYLFRKEGQNVTLSCEQNLNHDAMYWYRQDPGQGLRLIYYSQIVNDFQKGDIAEGYSVSREKKESFPLTVTSAQKNPTAFYLCATLTPTGDYEQYFGPGTRLTVT.